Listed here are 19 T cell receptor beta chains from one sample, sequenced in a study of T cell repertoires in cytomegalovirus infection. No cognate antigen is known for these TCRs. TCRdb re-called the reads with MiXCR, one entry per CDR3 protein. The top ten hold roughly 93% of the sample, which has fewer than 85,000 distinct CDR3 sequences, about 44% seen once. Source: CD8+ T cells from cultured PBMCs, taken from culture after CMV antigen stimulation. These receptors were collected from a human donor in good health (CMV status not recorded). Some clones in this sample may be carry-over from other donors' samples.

CDR3 DNA sequence: TGTGCCAGCAGCTTAACCAGGGGGGACACCGGGGAGCTGTTTTTT. Translated: CASSLTRGDTGELFF. V is TRBV13 and J is TRBJ2-2, with a tentative D call TRBD1 (7 bases). Between the trimmed V and J ends, which lost 2 bases and 3 bases, there was a span of 10 bases. From germline, CDR1 is PRHDT and CDR2 FYEKMQ (reference sequence). CDR3 length equals 15 residues.

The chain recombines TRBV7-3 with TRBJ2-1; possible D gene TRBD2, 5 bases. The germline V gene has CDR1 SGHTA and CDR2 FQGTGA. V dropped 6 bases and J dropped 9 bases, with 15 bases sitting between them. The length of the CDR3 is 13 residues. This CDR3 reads CASSLHLRGEQFF. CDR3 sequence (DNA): TGTGCCAGCAGTTTACACCTACGGGGTGAGCAGTTCTTC.

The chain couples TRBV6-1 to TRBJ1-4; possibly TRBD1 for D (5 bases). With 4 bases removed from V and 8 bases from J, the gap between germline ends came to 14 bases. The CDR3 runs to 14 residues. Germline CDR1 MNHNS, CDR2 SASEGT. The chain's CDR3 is CASSGPKGIEKLFF. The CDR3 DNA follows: TGTGCCAGCAGTGGACCTAAGGGGATCGAAAAACTGTTTTTT.

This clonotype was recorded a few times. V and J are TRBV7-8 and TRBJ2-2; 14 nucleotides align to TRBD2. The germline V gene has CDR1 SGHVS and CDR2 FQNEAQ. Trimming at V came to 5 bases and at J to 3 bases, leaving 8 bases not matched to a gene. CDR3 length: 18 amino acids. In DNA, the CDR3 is TGTGCCAGCAGCACGGGACTAGCGGGGGTTTCGGACACCGGGGAGCTGTTTTTT. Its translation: CASSTGLAGVSDTGELFF.

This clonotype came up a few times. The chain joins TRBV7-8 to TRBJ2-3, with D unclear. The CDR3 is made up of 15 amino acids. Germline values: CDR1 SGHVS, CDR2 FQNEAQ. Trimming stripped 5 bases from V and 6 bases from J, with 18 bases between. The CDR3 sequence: CASSLGAWRADTQYF. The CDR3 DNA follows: TGTGCCAGCAGCCTCGGAGCGTGGAGAGCGGATACGCAGTATTTT.

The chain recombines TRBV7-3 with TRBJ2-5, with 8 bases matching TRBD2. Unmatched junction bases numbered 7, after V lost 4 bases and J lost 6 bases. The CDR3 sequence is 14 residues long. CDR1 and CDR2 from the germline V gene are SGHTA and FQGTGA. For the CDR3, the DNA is TGTGCCAGCAGCTACGGGGGGGGAGCGAAGACCCAGTACTTC. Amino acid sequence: CASSYGGGAKTQYF.

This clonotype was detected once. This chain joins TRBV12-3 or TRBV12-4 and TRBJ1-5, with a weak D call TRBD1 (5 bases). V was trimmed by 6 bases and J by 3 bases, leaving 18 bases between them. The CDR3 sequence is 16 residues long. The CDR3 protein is CASSPPGQVFNQPQHF. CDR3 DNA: TGTGCCAGCAGCCCCCCGGGGCAGGTCTTCAATCAGCCCCAGCATTTT.

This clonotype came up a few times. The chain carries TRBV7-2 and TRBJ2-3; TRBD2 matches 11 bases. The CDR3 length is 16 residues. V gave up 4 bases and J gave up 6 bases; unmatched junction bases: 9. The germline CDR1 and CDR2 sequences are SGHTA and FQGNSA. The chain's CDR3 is CASSYTSGGVMDTQYF. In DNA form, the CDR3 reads TGTGCCAGCAGCTATACTAGCGGGGGCGTGATGGATACGCAGTATTTT.

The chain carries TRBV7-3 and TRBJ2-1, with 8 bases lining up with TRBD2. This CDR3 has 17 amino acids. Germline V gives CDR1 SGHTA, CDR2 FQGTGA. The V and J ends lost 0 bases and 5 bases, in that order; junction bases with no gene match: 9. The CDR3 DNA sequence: TGTGCCAGCAGCTTAACATCTTTAGCGGGGCTAGACAATGAGCAGTTCTTC. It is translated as CASSLTSLAGLDNEQFF.

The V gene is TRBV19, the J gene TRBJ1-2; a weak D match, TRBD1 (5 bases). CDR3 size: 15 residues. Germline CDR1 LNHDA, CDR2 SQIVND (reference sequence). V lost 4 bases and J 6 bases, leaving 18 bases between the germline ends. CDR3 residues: CASSKGFGDLDGYTF. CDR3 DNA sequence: TGTGCCAGTAGTAAAGGATTCGGGGACTTGGATGGCTACACCTTC.

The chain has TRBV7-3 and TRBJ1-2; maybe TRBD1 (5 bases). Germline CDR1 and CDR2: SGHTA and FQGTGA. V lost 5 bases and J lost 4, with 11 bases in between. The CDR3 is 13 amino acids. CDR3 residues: CASSPDSGYGYTF. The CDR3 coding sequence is TGTGCCAGCAGCCCTGACAGTGGCTATGGCTACACCTTC. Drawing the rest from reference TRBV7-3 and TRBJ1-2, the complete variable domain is GAGVSQTPSNKVTEKGKYVELRCDPISGHTALYWYRQSLGQGPEFLIYFQGTGAADDSGLPNDRFFAVRPEGSVSTLKIQRTERGDSAVYLCASSPDSGYGYTFGSGTRLTVV.

CDR3 nucleotide sequence: TGTGCCAGCAGCGTGGACGGTCCTGAAGCTTTCTTT. Residues: CASSVDGPEAFF. V and J are TRBV6-1 and TRBJ1-1; D is undetermined. Per germline, CDR1 MNHNS and CDR2 SASEGT. This CDR3 is 12 amino acids long. V was pared by 6 bases and J by 6 bases, with 11 bases between.

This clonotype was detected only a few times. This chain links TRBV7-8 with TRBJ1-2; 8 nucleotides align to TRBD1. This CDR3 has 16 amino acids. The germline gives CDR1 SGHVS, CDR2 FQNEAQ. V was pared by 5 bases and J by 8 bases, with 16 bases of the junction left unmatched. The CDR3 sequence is CASSAGKRDRGSGYTF. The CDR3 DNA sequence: TGTGCCAGCAGCGCGGGGAAGCGAGACAGGGGCTCCGGCTACACCTTC.

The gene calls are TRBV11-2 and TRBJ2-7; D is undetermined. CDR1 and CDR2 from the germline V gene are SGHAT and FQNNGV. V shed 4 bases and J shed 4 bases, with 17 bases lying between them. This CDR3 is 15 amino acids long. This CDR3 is CASSSEPNWRYEQYF. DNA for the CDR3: TGTGCCAGCAGCTCGGAACCTAATTGGCGATACGAGCAGTACTTC.

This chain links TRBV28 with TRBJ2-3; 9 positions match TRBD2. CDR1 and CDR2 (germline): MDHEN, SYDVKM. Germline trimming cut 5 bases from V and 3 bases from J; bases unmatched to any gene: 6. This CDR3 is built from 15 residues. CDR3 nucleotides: TGTGCCAGCAGTCCAGGGCGGGAGGGAACAGATACGCAGTATTTT. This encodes CASSPGREGTDTQYF.

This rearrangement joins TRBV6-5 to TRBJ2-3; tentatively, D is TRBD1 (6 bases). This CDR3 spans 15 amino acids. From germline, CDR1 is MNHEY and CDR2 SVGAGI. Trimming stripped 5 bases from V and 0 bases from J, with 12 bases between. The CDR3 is CASSAGDLSTDTQYF. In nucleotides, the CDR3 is TGTGCCAGCAGTGCAGGGGATCTTAGCACAGATACGCAGTATTTT.

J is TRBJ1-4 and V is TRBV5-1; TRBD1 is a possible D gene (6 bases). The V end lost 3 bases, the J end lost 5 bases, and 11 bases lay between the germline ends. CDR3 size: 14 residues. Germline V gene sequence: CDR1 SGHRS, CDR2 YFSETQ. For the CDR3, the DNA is TGCGCCAGCAGCTCCCACGGACAGAATGAAAAACTGTTTTTT. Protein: CASSSHGQNEKLFF.

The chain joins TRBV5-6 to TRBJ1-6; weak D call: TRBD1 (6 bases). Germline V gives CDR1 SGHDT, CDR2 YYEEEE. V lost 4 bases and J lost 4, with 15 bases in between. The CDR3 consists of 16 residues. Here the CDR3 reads CASSPGAGQYNSPLHF. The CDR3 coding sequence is TGTGCCAGCAGCCCCGGGGCGGGACAATATAATTCACCCCTCCACTTT.

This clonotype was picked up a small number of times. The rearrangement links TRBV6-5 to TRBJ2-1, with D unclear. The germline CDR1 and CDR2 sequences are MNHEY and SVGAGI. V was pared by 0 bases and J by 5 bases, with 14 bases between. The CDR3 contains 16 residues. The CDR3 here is CASSYSMWVKDNEQFF. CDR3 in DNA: TGTGCCAGCAGTTACTCGATGTGGGTTAAGGACAATGAGCAGTTCTTC.